Following are 18 T cell receptor beta chains from one sample sequenced in a study of shared clonotypes between healthy human individuals. Cells designated naive CD8 were CD45RO-negative and were positively selected for CCR7, with terminally differentiated effector memory CD45RA+ cells excluded. Sequencing used immunoSEQ multiplex PCR; TCRdb keeps in-frame clones, though not all of them. The repertoire consists of over 800,000 clones, with approximately 92% occurring once and the leading ten covering about 25%. The sequencing input was naive CD8+ T cells sorted from blood. These receptors originate from a man aged 30 to 45 in good health.

Regarding this clone: The sample has other DNA sequences that encode this CDR3 too. The chain couples TRBV7-9 to TRBJ2-1, with a weak D call TRBD1 (6 bases). Trimming stripped 2 bases from V and 1 base from J, with 9 bases between. The germline gives CDR1 SEHNR, CDR2 FQNEAQ (reference sequence). The CDR3 totals 15 residues. In DNA form, the CDR3 reads TGTGCCAGCAGCTTATTACAGGGATCCTACAATGAGCAGTTCTTC. Protein: CASSLLQGSYNEQFF.

This rearrangement joins TRBV10-2 to TRBJ2-1; weak D call: TRBD2 (5 bases). This CDR3 spans 12 amino acids. V lost 8 bases to trimming and J lost 7 bases, with 12 bases between them. CDR1 WSHSY and CDR2 SAAADI come from the germline V gene. The CDR3 DNA reads TGCGCCAGCGGTTCGGGAATTAATGAGCAGTTCTTC. Residues: CASGSGINEQFF.

J is TRBJ2-7 and V is TRBV5-1; 8 positions match TRBD1. J gave up 7 bases and V 1 base, and 10 bases lay outside the gene matches. CDR1 SGHRS and CDR2 YFSETQ come from the germline V gene. The CDR3 runs 15 residues. CDR3: CASSLWGGQGGEQYF. The CDR3 nucleotides read TGCGCCAGCAGCTTGTGGGGCGGACAGGGAGGAGAGCAGTACTTC.

V is TRBV15 and J is TRBJ2-7; no firm D call. CDR1 is LNHNV, CDR2 YYDKDF, per germline (reference sequence). The V end was cut by 0 bases, the J end by 4 bases, with 13 bases between. This CDR3 is 15 amino acids long. The CDR3: CATSRDKGGLYEQYF. DNA of the CDR3: TGTGCCACCAGCAGAGATAAGGGCGGATTATACGAGCAGTACTTC.

This clone has only one observation. This chain uses TRBV27 with TRBJ2-3, with D hard to call. The CDR3 sequence is 20 residues long. The germline V and J ends were trimmed by 4 bases and 5 bases, with 31 bases remaining between them. Germline lookup yields CDR1 MNHEY and CDR2 SMNVEV (reference sequence). Here the CDR3 DNA reads TGTGCCAGCAGTTCCCGATATGTGGTTCCGGGCGTAGGGTTGGTAGATACGCAGTATTTT. It codes for CASSSRYVVPGVGLVDTQYF.

In its sample, this clone was seen a few times. The V and J genes are TRBV19 and TRBJ2-1, with 7 bases fitting TRBD2. V lost 1 base, J lost 8 bases, and 5 bases stayed unmatched. The CDR3 contains 14 residues. The germline V gene has CDR1 LNHDA and CDR2 SQIVND (reference sequence). CDR3 sequence (DNA): TGTGCCAGTAGTATAGCCGGCGGGAGCTATGAGCAGTTCTTC. Encoded protein: CASSIAGGSYEQFF.

V gene TRBV10-2 combines with J gene TRBJ2-1, with a possible D match to TRBD2 (6 bases). The CDR3 consists of 15 residues. V was shortened by 1 base and J by 3 bases, with 10 bases between the two germline ends. From germline, CDR1 is WSHSY and CDR2 SAAADI. CDR3: CASSEYLDYYNEQFF. CDR3 DNA sequence: TGCGCCAGCAGTGAGTATTTGGACTACTACAATGAGCAGTTCTTC.

The rearrangement joins TRBV9 to TRBJ2-5; D not resolved. The CDR3 loop spans 13 amino acids. Trimming took 3 bases from V and 0 from J, leaving 6 bases between them. Germline-derived CDR1 and CDR2 are SGDLS and YYNGEE. Here the CDR3 DNA reads TGTGCCAGCAGCGACCCAAACCAAGAGACCCAGTACTTC. This translates into CASSDPNQETQYF.

The chain couples TRBV28 to TRBJ2-4; D is unclear. The germline gives CDR1 MDHEN, CDR2 SYDVKM. The CDR3 length is 13 residues. The V end lost 6 bases, the J end lost 7 bases, and 13 bases lay between the germline ends. This CDR3 is CASSHALGNIQYF. CDR3 DNA: TGTGCCAGCAGCCATGCCCTGGGGAACATTCAGTACTTC.

V and J are TRBV6-5 and TRBJ2-2; D is ambiguous. Trimming stripped 5 bases from V and 5 bases from J, with 15 bases between. Germline CDR1 and CDR2: MNHEY and SVGAGI. The CDR3 has 15 amino acids. CDR3 nucleotide sequence: TGTGCCAGCAGTCCACTCATTGATGGAACCGGGGAGCTGTTTTTT. Protein product: CASSPLIDGTGELFF.

This clone appeared a single time. Different DNA sequences within this sample yield the same CDR3. V usage is TRBV7-9 and J usage is TRBJ2-7, with 7 bases fitting TRBD1. V lost 5 bases and J lost 4; bases outside the gene matches: 2. CDR1 SEHNR and CDR2 FQNEAQ come from the germline V gene (reference sequence). The CDR3 runs 12 residues. This chain's CDR3 is CASSPGQYEQYF. As DNA, the CDR3 is TGTGCCAGCAGCCCGGGACAGTACGAGCAGTACTTC.

This chain uses TRBV4-1 with TRBJ2-7; the D gene could be TRBD1 or TRBD2 (6 bases each). The CDR3 spans 17 residues. V was cut by 1 base and J by 3 bases, with 19 bases left in between. Germline values: CDR1 MGHRA, CDR2 YSYEKL. CDR3 region: CASSQGPWGAGVYEQYF. CDR3 coding DNA: TGCGCCAGCAGCCAAGGTCCCTGGGGGGCCGGGGTCTACGAGCAGTACTTC.

This clone was seen just once. The chain employs TRBV21-1 and TRBJ1-5. TRBV21-1 is a documented pseudogene. CDR3 length: 19 residues. CDR3 in DNA: TGTGCCAGCAGCAAAGGAGACGCCAAATCCCATTATAGCAATCAGCCCCAGCATTTT. Translating it yields CASSKGDAKSHYSNQPQHF.

The V and J genes are TRBV5-4 and TRBJ2-3, with 14 bases fitting TRBD2. Losses at the gene ends were 1 base for V and 5 bases for J; bases not matched to a gene: 9. Germline-derived CDR1 and CDR2 are SGHNT and YYREEE (reference sequence). The CDR3 runs to 18 residues. The CDR3 DNA reads as TGTGCCAGCAGCTTGCGACTAGCGGGAGGGCCAGGTGAAGATACGCAGTATTTT. It specifies CASSLRLAGGPGEDTQYF.

About this clone: Other DNA sequences in this specimen translate into the identical CDR3. The rearrangement links TRBV13 to TRBJ2-7, with 11 positions matching TRBD1. This CDR3 has 14 residues. Unmatched junction bases numbered 2, after V lost 4 bases and J lost 3 bases. The germline CDR1 and CDR2 sequences are PRHDT and FYEKMQ (reference sequence). CDR3 in amino acids: CASSSGTGGYEQYF. DNA for the CDR3: TGTGCCAGCAGCTCAGGGACAGGGGGCTACGAGCAGTACTTC. Together with reference TRBV13 and TRBJ2-7, the CDR3 gives the full variable domain: AAGVIQSPRHLIKEKRETATLKCYPIPRHDTVYWYQQGPGQDPQFLISFYEKMQSDKGSIPDRFSAQQFSDYHSELNMSSLELGDSALYFCASSSGTGGYEQYFGPGTRLTVT.

The chain carries TRBV6-1 and TRBJ2-3; D not resolved. The V end was cut by 3 bases, the J end by 5 bases, with 12 bases between. The CDR3 totals 14 residues. In germline, CDR1 is MNHNS, CDR2 SASEGT. The CDR3 region is CASSESGVIDTQYF. CDR3 DNA sequence: TGTGCCAGCAGTGAGAGTGGGGTGATAGATACGCAGTATTTT.

In nucleotides, the CDR3 is TGTGCCAGCAGCATAATACCTAGGGATGGCTACACCTTC. This encodes CASSIIPRDGYTF. The V and J genes are TRBV7-9 and TRBJ1-2; D is undetermined. V dropped 5 bases and J dropped 6 bases, with 13 bases sitting between them. This CDR3 region has 13 residues. The germline gives CDR1 SEHNR, CDR2 FQNEAQ (reference sequence).

This chain's CDR3 is CASSFGVMAGELFF. Written as DNA, the CDR3 is TGTGCCAGCAGCTTCGGGGTAATGGCCGGGGAGCTGTTTTTT. The rearrangement joins TRBV11-2 to TRBJ2-2; weak D call: TRBD2 (5 bases). This CDR3 is built from 14 residues. Germline loops: CDR1 SGHAT, CDR2 FQNNGV. Trimming cost V 3 bases and J 6 bases, with 11 bases left between them.